A selection of T cell receptor beta chains follows, all from one sample in a study of blood T cell repertoires in COVID-19. The repertoire was sequenced with immunoSEQ multiplex PCR; TCRdb's copy has only in-frame clones and lacks some. Among some 70,000 clones, approximately 86% were seen once, and the ten largest hold 1.4%. Input material: peripheral blood. The receptors were sampled from a woman aged 55-70 years with acute or convalescent COVID-19. Each CDR3 is given with its conserved first and last residue.

V: TRBV7-9
CDR3: CASRPTSGMRVRTDTQYF

V: TRBV5-1
CDR3: CASSRGTVNTEAFF

V: TRBV30
CDR3: CAWSVGGGSPLHF

V: TRBV29-1
CDR3: CSVLFGADGYTF

V: TRBV10-2
CDR3: CASQTSGFYEQYF

V: TRBV6-6
CDR3: CASSSTKAGRNEQFF

V: TRBV7-3
CDR3: CASREGPRSPLHF

V: TRBV5-1
CDR3: CASGLTSSHEQYF

V: TRBV24-1
CDR3: CATSAIDRDYNEQFF

V: TRBV7-8
CDR3: CASSRTVQETQYF

V: TRBV18
CDR3: CASSPRGLASHYEQYF

V: TRBV12-3/TRBV12-4
CDR3: CASRPALGTVAYF

V: TRBV28
CDR3: CASPLTWGQGAGELFF

V: TRBV7-9
CDR3: CASSSQTGDSGYTF

V: TRBV5-1
CDR3: CASSKGQNSGANVLTF

V: TRBV10-2
CDR3: CASSPQGDSQPQHF

V: TRBV5-6
CDR3: CASSLLSDNEKLFF

V: TRBV6-1
CDR3: CASSEQGSSGYTF

V: TRBV5-5
CDR3: CASSYPGTSGSNEQFF

V: TRBV3-1/TRBV3-2
CDR3: CASSQREDLTDTQYF

V: TRBV27
CDR3: CASSFLQGAYEQYF

V: TRBV7-2
CDR3: CASSLVAIYNEQFF

V: TRBV7-6
CDR3: CASSLEAGGKNEQFF

V: TRBV5-5
CDR3: CASSIQGTLRETQYF

V: TRBV6-1
CDR3: CASSEVASGNTDTQYF

V: TRBV7-9
CDR3: CASSSHRVMNTEAFF